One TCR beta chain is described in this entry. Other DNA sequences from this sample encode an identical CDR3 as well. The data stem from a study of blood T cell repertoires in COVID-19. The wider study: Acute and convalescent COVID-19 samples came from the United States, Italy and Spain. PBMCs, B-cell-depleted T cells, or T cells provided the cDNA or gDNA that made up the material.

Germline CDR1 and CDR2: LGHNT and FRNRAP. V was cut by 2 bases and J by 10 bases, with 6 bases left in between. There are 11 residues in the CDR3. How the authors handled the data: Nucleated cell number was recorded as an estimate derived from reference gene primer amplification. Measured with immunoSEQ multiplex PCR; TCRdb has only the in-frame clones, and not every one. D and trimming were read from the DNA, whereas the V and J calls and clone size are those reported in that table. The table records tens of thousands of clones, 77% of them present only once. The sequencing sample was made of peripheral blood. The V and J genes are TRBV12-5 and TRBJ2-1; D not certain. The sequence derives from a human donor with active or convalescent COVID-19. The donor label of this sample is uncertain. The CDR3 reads CASGLIREQFF. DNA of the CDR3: TGTGCTAGTGGTTTGATCCGGGAGCAGTTCTTC.